One T cell receptor (beta chain) is described in this entry. TCRdb keeps only in-frame clones here, not all; method: immunoSEQ multiplex PCR. The sample contains about 99,000 clones, about 90% of which appear only once. The sample originates from a study of blood T cell repertoires in COVID-19. Study-wide context: From T cells, B-cell-depleted T cells, or PBMCs came the material, which was cDNA or gDNA.

Germline-derived CDR1 and CDR2 are LGHNA and YSLEER. This CDR3 spans 15 amino acids. V was shortened by 0 bases and J by 4 bases, with 12 bases between the two germline ends. The V and J genes are TRBV4-3 and TRBJ1-2, with D maybe TRBD1 (5 bases). The clonotype comes from a man aged 50-59 years with COVID-19, enrolled during active disease. Sample: peripheral blood. The CDR3 nucleotides are TGCGCCAGCAGCCAAGACTTAGGGGTGCTCTATGGCTACACCTTC. Translating gives CASSQDLGVLYGYTF.